The 23 T cell receptor beta chains in this list originate from one sample, sequenced in a study of blood T cell repertoires in COVID-19. The protocol was immunoSEQ multiplex PCR, while the TCRdb copy is restricted to in-frame clones and leaves out a portion. The table shows tens of thousands of clones, with 81% occurring only once. Sample: peripheral blood. The receptors were gathered from a woman aged 55-69 years with acute or convalescent COVID-19.

The chain employs TRBV5-1 and TRBJ2-2; D might be TRBD1 (6 bases). Germline lookup yields CDR1 SGHRS and CDR2 YFSETQ. This CDR3 region has 14 residues. V dropped 0 bases and J dropped 10 bases, with 13 bases sitting between them. CDR3 residues: CASSLAQGRVELFF. CDR3 in DNA: TGCGCCAGCAGCTTGGCCCAGGGGCGCGTGGAGCTGTTTTTT.

Written as DNA, the CDR3 is TGCAGCTCGAGGGCACAGGGCGGATTAACTGAAGCTTTCTTT. Translating gives CSSRAQGGLTEAFF. The chain employs TRBV29-1 and TRBJ1-1; TRBD1 might be the D (6 bases). The CDR3 has 14 amino acids. Germline V gene lookup returns CDR1 SQVTM and CDR2 ANQGSEA. V was clipped by 8 bases and J by 5 bases, with 21 bases between them.

The chain recombines TRBV27 with TRBJ2-3; D call uncertain. Germline V CDR1 and CDR2: MNHEY, SMNVEV (reference sequence). V gave up 3 bases and J gave up 2 bases, with 9 bases separating them. This CDR3 is 14 amino acids long. The CDR3 region has the DNA TGTGCCAGCAGTTTTTCGCTATCCACAGATACGCAGTATTTT. Its protein product is CASSFSLSTDTQYF.

The V call is TRBV30, the J call TRBJ1-4, with a weak D call TRBD1 (6 bases). The CDR3 runs to 16 residues. Germline assignment: CDR1 GTSNPN and CDR2 SVGIG (reference sequence). Between the trimmed V and J ends, which lost 3 bases and 7 bases, there was a span of 21 bases. The CDR3 bases are TGTGCCTGGAGAACAGGGAATAGATTGGTTGGTGAAAAACTGTTTTTT. Translating it yields CAWRTGNRLVGEKLFF.

The rearrangement joins TRBV5-4 to TRBJ1-2; D might be TRBD1 (6 bases). With 5 bases removed from V and 3 bases from J, the gap between germline ends came to 8 bases. Germline V CDR1 and CDR2: SGHNT, YYREEE (reference sequence). The CDR3 contains 12 residues. The CDR3 here is CASRGGYYGYTF. The DNA for the CDR3 is TGTGCCAGCAGAGGGGGTTACTATGGCTACACCTTC.

The chain has TRBV11-3 and TRBJ1-1; D remains ambiguous. With 0 bases removed from V and 1 base from J, the gap between germline ends came to 3 bases. This CDR3 has 13 residues. The germline V gene has CDR1 SGHNT and CDR2 YENEEA. For the CDR3, the DNA is TGTGCCAGCAGCTTAGAGGCGAACACTGAAGCTTTCTTT. Translation gives CASSLEANTEAFF.

This clone occurred once. The CDR3 DNA is TGTGCCAGTAGTACGACAGGGACGGCAGAGACCCAGTACTTC. Translated: CASSTTGTAETQYF. This chain links TRBV19 with TRBJ2-5; 7 bases map to TRBD1. V was clipped by 4 bases and J by 4 bases; unmatched bases: 6. The CDR3 extends over 14 amino acids. Germline V gives CDR1 LNHDA, CDR2 SQIVND (reference sequence). The whole variable domain, filled in from reference TRBV19 and TRBJ2-5, reads DGGITQSPKYLFRKEGQNVTLSCEQNLNHDAMYWYRQDPGQGLRLIYYSQIVNDFQKGDIAEGYSVSREKKESFPLTVTSAQKNPTAFYLCASSTTGTAETQYFGPGTRLLVL.

This clone has a single count. The rearrangement links TRBV7-9 to TRBJ1-1; TRBD1 might be the D (6 bases). Germline-derived CDR1 and CDR2 are SEHNR and FQNEAQ (reference sequence). The CDR3 extends over 13 amino acids. V was cut by 5 bases and J by 3 bases, with 10 bases left in between. The CDR3 region has the DNA TGTGCCAGCAGCATACAGGGATACACTGAAGCTTTCTTT. Translation gives CASSIQGYTEAFF.

The J gene is TRBJ1-2, the V gene TRBV21-1; TRBD1, the table's D call, lacks a check against the DNA. TRBV21-1 constitutes a pseudogene. The length of the CDR3 is 16 residues. The chain's CDR3 is CASSQTGRLPNYGYTF. As DNA, the CDR3 is TGTGCCAGCAGCCAGACAGGGAGGCTTCCTAACTATGGCTACACCTTC.

The CDR3 DNA is TGTGCCAGCAGCGTCTCGGCCGGACAGAGCTCTGGAAACACCATATATTTT. This codes for CASSVSAGQSSGNTIYF. The rearrangement links TRBV9 to TRBJ1-3; D is perhaps TRBD1 (6 bases). This CDR3 spans 17 amino acids. The germline gives CDR1 SGDLS, CDR2 YYNGEE. The V end lost 2 bases, the J end lost 0 bases, and 15 bases lay between the germline ends.

The rearrangement uses TRBV7-9 and TRBJ2-5, with D possibly matching TRBD1 (6 bases). Looked up from germline, CDR1 is SEHNR and CDR2 is FQNEAQ (reference sequence). The CDR3 is 13 amino acids. V shed 7 bases and J shed 1 base, with 10 bases lying between them. This CDR3 is CASNNRAQETQYF. In nucleotides, the CDR3 is TGTGCCAGCAACAACAGGGCCCAAGAGACCCAGTACTTC.

V usage is TRBV19 and J usage is TRBJ1-1; D remains ambiguous. Deletions cut 3 bases from V and 1 base from J, with 12 bases between. The CDR3 is 15 amino acids. Germline V gives CDR1 LNHDA, CDR2 SQIVND (reference sequence). The CDR3 DNA reads TGTGCCAGTAGTATGGATCCACGAGGGAACACTGAAGCTTTCTTT. Translated: CASSMDPRGNTEAFF.

CDR3 in DNA: TGTGCCAGCAGCCGCTCCAGGGAGGCTGAAGCTTTCTTT. This sequence encodes CASSRSREAEAFF. This chain connects TRBV11-2 to TRBJ1-1, with D perhaps TRBD1 (5 bases). Germline V lookup: CDR1 SGHAT, CDR2 FQNNGV. Trimming shortened V by 5 bases and J by 6 bases, and 13 bases separated the two germline ends. This CDR3 has 13 residues.

This chain uses TRBV6-5 with TRBJ2-1; 8 positions match TRBD2. With V trimmed by 4 bases and J by 9 bases, 11 bases remained unmatched. The CDR3 totals 15 residues. Germline CDR1 and CDR2: MNHEY and SVGAGI. The CDR3 sequence is CASSLTGTSSPEQFF. In nucleotides, the CDR3 is TGTGCCAGCAGTTTAACCGGGACTAGTAGTCCTGAGCAGTTCTTC.

The chain is built from TRBV3-1 (or the pseudogene TRBV3-2) and TRBJ1-1; TRBD1 agrees at 8 bases. Germline V gene lookup returns CDR1 LGHDT and CDR2 YNNKEL (reference sequence). Trimming removed 1 base from V and 5 bases from J; junction bases left unmatched: 9. This CDR3 is 16 amino acids long. In DNA form, the CDR3 reads TGTGCCAGCAGCCAAGGACGACCGGACAGGGCGACTGAAGCTTTCTTT. Its protein is CASSQGRPDRATEAFF.

The rearrangement uses TRBV6-6 and TRBJ2-1, with 7 bases fitting TRBD2. The V gene end was trimmed by 5 bases and the J gene end by 2 bases; junction bases not matched to a gene: 3. Per germline, CDR1 MNHNY and CDR2 SVGAGI (reference sequence). CDR3 size: 14 residues. The CDR3 DNA follows: TGTGCCAGCAGTCGGACTAGGGCCTACAATGAGCAGTTCTTC. It yields the protein CASSRTRAYNEQFF.

The chain joins TRBV7-8 to TRBJ1-1; 7 bases line up with TRBD1. Per germline, CDR1 SGHVS and CDR2 FQNEAQ. The J segment lost 5 bases and the V segment lost 4 bases, leaving 4 bases of the junction unmatched. This CDR3 is built from 13 residues. CDR3 DNA sequence: TGTGCCAGCAGCTCAGGGGGTGGGACTGAAGCTTTCTTT. Translation gives CASSSGGGTEAFF.

The chain recombines TRBV30 with TRBJ2-2; D might be TRBD1 (6 bases). Trimming removed 3 bases at V and 2 bases at J, with 13 bases between. Germline V gene data show CDR1 as GTSNPN and CDR2 as SVGIG (reference sequence). This CDR3 region has 15 residues. The CDR3 DNA sequence: TGTGCCTGGAGACCTACAGGGCTAAACACCGGGGAGCTGTTTTTT. Amino acids: CAWRPTGLNTGELFF. Using reference TRBV30 and TRBJ2-2 for the parts outside the CDR3, the full variable domain is SQTIHQWPATLVQPVGSPLSLECTVEGTSNPNLYWYRQAAGRGLQLLFYSVGIGQISSEVPQNLSASRPQDRQFILSSKKLLLSDSGFYLCAWRPTGLNTGELFFGEGSRLTVL.

The rearrangement links TRBV2 to TRBJ1-4, with D hard to call. With 4 bases removed from V and 12 bases from J, the gap between germline ends came to 9 bases. Germline V gene lookup returns CDR1 SNHLY and CDR2 FYNNEI. The CDR3 spans 11 residues. Here the CDR3 DNA reads TGTGCCAGCAGTGTTGCGAGGGAACTGTTTTTT. It codes for CASSVARELFF.

The chain carries TRBV12-5 and TRBJ2-5, with a weak D call TRBD1 (5 bases). Trimming took off 7 bases at V and 2 bases at J, with 11 bases between the two ends. CDR3 length equals 13 residues. Germline-derived CDR1 and CDR2 are LGHNT and FRNRAP. The CDR3 DNA is TGTGCTAGTGCCCTTCGACAGCAAGAGACCCAGTACTTC. Protein product: CASALRQQETQYF. Filled out from reference TRBV12-5 and TRBJ2-5, the complete variable domain reads DARVTQTPRHKVTEMGQEVTMRCQPILGHNTVFWYRQTMMQGLELLAYFRNRAPLDDSGMPKDRFSAEMPDATLATLKIQPSEPRDSAVYFCASALRQQETQYFGPGTRLLVL.

This clone was picked up one time. This chain joins TRBV9 and TRBJ1-1; 10 bases align to TRBD1. Germline loops: CDR1 SGDLS, CDR2 YYNGEE. CDR3 length equals 14 residues. With 4 bases clipped from V and 5 bases from J, the junction kept 5 bases outside the gene matches. The CDR3 sequence: CASSPRQGATEAFF. CDR3 sequence (DNA): TGTGCCAGCAGCCCGCGACAGGGGGCGACTGAAGCTTTCTTT.

The chain joins TRBV28 to TRBJ1-1, with D perhaps TRBD1 (5 bases). The CDR3 runs 14 residues. Between the trimmed V and J ends, which lost 4 bases and 3 bases, there was a span of 12 bases. CDR1 is MDHEN, CDR2 SYDVKM, per germline. The CDR3 nucleotides are TGTGCCAGCAGTTCTCTACAGGTGTACACTGAAGCTTTCTTT. It translates to CASSSLQVYTEAFF.

The V call is TRBV28, the J call TRBJ2-5, with 8 bases aligning to TRBD2. With V trimmed by 7 bases and J by 2 bases, 12 bases remained unmatched. Germline CDR1 is MDHEN and CDR2 is SYDVKM. The CDR3 covers 16 residues. CDR3: CASTTWSGGVQETQYF. CDR3 bases: TGTGCCAGCACCACTTGGAGCGGGGGTGTTCAAGAGACCCAGTACTTC.